This T cell receptor (beta chain) comes out of a study of T-cell memory formation after mild COVID-19 (dated by TCRdb to the early 2020s). Some background on the complete study: TCR sequence clusters from the two donors were largely donor specific. Longitudinal TCRalpha and TCRbeta repertoire sequencing tracked T-cell clones expanding and contracting after mild COVID-19 in a couple of donors. Two young, previously healthy adult volunteers made up the cohort, one male and one female.

Ficoll-Paque density gradient centrifugation was the method used to isolate PBMCs. Data came from an Illumina NovaSeq 6000. TCRalpha and TCRbeta cDNA libraries were built by 5'RACE with constant-segment primers, adding sample barcodes and unique molecular identifiers. Trizol reagent was used to extract RNA from every sample. Library amplification was performed in two PCR steps, and a second sample barcode and Illumina TruSeq adapters were introduced in the second step. Sequencing of the libraries was done on an Illumina NovaSeq, producing 2 x 150 bp paired-end reads. In the paper's pipeline: Reads were demultiplexed and collapsed into UMI-guided consensus sequences with migec v1.2.7. Using mixcr v2.1.11, UMI consensuses were aligned to TRA and TRB V and J templates and then assembled into clonotypes. A clonotype was counted as expanded or contracted only when both edgeR and NoisET called the clonotype significant, with the noise models trained on biological replicates. For edgeR calls, the cutoffs were a false discovery rate-adjusted p below 0.01 and a log2 fold-change threshold of 1. As an exploratory analysis of dynamics, max-normalized trajectories of the 1000 most abundant clonotypes were examined with PCA combined with hierarchical clustering. Separately sequenced CD4+ and CD8+ repertoires were used to assign the CD4 or CD8 phenotype of responding clones. TCRdb reprocessing: public reads trimmed at Q25 with fastp, clones called with MiXCR, in-frame beta chains kept. Rows with a matching CDR3 protein are joined into one entry that keeps the most common DNA and genes. TCRdb, not the original authors, processed these V and J calls. The sample table holds more than 110,000 distinct CDR3 sequences, of which around 14% were seen once. The top ten clonotypes cover around 30% of the sample.

Overall study outcomes, separate from this receptor: Contracting CD4+ clones were found mainly in CM and EM memory subsets, while CD8+ clones were enriched in EMRA. The study covered only a couple of mild cases, and larger cohorts including severe cases with pre-infection samples were considered necessary. SARS-CoV-2 specificity was not confirmed for the second-wave clones peaking on day 37. From day 15 to 85, contracting clones showed balanced CD4/CD8 phenotypes, whereas a second wave of clones that expanded from day 15 to 37 leaned towards CD4+. Some responding clones were found in pre-infection memory, which suggests that pre-existing cross-reactive memory T cells took part in the SARS-CoV-2 response.

This clonotype was seen only a few times. There is no known antigen for this receptor. Per-base qualities were not stored, and no clone one base away is much larger. Reading from cysteine to phenylalanine, the CDR3 counts 15 amino acids. The DNA shown is the 45-base CDR3, in frame from base 1. The junction shows trimming of 4 bases on V and 1 base on J, and the gene matches do not reach 5 bases of it. The chain is encoded by TRBV12-3 or TRBV12-4 joined to TRBJ1-1, with 8 middle bases fitting TRBD1. This TCR derives from an adult woman who had mild COVID-19 (a few samples of this study predate the infection). The sample titles of this study are shuffled in the database, so cell type and time point are left out; the donor was told from shared clones. The material sequenced was PBMCs or a T cell subset sorted from them (not recorded which). The bases read TGTGCCAGCAGTTCCACAGGGGGGAGGAACACTGAAGCTTTCTTT. The translation is CASSSTGGRNTEAFF.